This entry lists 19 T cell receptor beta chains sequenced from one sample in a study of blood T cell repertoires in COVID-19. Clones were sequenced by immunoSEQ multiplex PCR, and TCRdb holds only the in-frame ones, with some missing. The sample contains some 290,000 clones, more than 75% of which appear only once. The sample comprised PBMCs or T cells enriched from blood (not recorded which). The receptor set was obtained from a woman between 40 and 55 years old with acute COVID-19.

The CDR3 sequence: CASSKTTGVAKETQYF. CDR3 DNA sequence: TGTGCCAGCAGCAAAACAACAGGGGTAGCCAAAGAGACCCAGTACTTC. The J gene is TRBJ2-5, the V gene TRBV11-2; 7 nucleotides line up with TRBD1. J was trimmed by 3 bases and V by 5 bases; bases with no gene match: 12. CDR1 is SGHAT and CDR2 is FQNNGV in the germline V gene. This CDR3 contains 16 residues.

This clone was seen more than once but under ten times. In DNA, the CDR3 is TGCGCCAGCAGCGTCTCCGGAAGCGGAGATTACAATGAGCAGTTCTTC. Protein product: CASSVSGSGDYNEQFF. V and J are TRBV4-3 and TRBJ2-1; maybe TRBD2 (5 bases). V was pared by 5 bases and J by 4 bases, with 18 bases between. Germline V gene sequence: CDR1 LGHNA, CDR2 YSLEER. The CDR3 runs 16 residues.

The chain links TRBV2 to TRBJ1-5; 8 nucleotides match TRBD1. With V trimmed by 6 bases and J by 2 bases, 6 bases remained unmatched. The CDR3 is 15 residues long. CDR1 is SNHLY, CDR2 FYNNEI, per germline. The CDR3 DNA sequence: TGTGCCAGCAGGACAGGGGTAGTGGGCAATCAGCCCCAGCATTTT. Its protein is CASRTGVVGNQPQHF.

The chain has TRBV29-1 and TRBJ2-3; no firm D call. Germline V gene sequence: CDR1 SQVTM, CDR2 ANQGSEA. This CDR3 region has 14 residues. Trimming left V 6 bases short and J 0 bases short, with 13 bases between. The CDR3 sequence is CSVTYRSSTDTQYF. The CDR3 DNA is TGCAGCGTCACTTACAGATCTAGCACAGATACGCAGTATTTT.

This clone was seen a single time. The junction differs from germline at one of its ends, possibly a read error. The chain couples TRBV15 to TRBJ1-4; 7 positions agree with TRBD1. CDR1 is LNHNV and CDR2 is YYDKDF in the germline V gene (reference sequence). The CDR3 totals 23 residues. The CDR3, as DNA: TGTGCTACCAGCAGAGATAGGTGGACAGGCCACCCCCGCTCCGTTAAGACTAATGAAAAACTGTTTTTT. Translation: CATSRDRWTGHPRSVKTNEKLFF.

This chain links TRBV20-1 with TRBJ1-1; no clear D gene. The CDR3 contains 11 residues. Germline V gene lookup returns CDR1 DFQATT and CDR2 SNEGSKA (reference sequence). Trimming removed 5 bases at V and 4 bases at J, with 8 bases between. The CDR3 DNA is TGCAGTGCTCCCTATGGCACTGAAGCTTTCTTT. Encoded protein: CSAPYGTEAFF.

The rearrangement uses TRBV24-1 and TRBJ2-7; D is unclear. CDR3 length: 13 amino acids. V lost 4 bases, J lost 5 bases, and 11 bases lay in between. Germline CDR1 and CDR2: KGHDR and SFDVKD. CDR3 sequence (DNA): TGTGCCACCAGTGAACCCATCACAGACGAGCAGTACTTC. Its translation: CATSEPITDEQYF.

CDR3 DNA: TGTGCCAGCAGTGAATCCGGGGGGTACTCTAACTATGGCTACACCTTC. Translating it yields CASSESGGYSNYGYTF. The chain uses TRBV6-1 and TRBJ1-2; maybe TRBD1 (5 bases). Germline values: CDR1 MNHNS, CDR2 SASEGT. With 2 bases removed from V and 0 bases from J, the gap between germline ends came to 13 bases. CDR3 length equals 16 residues.

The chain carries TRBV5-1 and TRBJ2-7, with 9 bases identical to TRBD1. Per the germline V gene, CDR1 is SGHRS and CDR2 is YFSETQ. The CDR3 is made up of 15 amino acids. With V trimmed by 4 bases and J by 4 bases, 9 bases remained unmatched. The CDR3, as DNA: TGCGCCAGCAGCCCTCTCGGGACAGGGATTTACGAGCAGTACTTC. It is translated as CASSPLGTGIYEQYF.

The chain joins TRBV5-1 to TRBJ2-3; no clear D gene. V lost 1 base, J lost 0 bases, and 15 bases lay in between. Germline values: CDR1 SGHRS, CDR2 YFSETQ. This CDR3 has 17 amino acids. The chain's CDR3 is CASSLPRLTASTDTQYF. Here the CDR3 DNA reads TGCGCCAGCAGCTTGCCTCGACTGACCGCTAGCACAGATACGCAGTATTTT.

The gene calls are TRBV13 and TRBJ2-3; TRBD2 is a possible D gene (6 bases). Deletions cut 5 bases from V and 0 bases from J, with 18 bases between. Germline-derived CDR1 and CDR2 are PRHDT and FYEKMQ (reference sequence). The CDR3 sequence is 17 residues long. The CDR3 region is CASSPRGAGSSTDTQYF. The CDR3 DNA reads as TGTGCCAGCAGCCCCCGCGGGGCGGGCTCTAGCACAGATACGCAGTATTTT.

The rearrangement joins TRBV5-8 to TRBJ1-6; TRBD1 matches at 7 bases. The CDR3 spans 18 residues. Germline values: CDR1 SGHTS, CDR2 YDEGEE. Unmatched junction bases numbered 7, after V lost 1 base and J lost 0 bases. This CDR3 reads CASSLSGRGSSYNSPLHF. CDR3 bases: TGTGCCAGCAGCTTGTCCGGCAGGGGGAGCTCCTATAATTCACCCCTCCACTTT.

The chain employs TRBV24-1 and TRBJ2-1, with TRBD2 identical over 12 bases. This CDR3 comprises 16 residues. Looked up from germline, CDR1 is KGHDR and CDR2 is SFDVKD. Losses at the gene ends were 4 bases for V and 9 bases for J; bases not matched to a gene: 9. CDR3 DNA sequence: TGTGCCACCAGTGAGCGAGGACTAGCGGGGTTAGGTGAGCAGTTCTTC. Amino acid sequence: CATSERGLAGLGEQFF.

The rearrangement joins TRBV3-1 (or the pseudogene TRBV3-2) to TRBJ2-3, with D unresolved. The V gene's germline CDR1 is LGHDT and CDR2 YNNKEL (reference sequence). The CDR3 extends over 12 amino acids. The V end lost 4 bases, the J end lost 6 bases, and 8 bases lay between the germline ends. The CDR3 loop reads CASSPRRDTQYF. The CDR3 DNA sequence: TGTGCCAGCAGCCCCCGCCGGGATACGCAGTATTTT.

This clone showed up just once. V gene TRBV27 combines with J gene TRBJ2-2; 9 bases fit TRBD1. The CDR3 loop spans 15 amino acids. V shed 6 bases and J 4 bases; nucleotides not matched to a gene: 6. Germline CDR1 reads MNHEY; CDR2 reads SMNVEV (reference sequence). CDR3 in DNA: TGTGCCAGCAGGACCGGGACAGGGTCCACCGGGGAGCTGTTTTTT. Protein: CASRTGTGSTGELFF.

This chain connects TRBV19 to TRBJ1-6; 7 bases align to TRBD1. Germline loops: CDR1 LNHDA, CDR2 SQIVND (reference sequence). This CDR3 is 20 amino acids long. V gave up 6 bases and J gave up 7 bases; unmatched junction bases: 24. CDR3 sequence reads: CASRGTPGQRTVLANSPLHF. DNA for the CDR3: TGTGCCAGTAGGGGAACCCCGGGACAGCGCACAGTACTCGCAAATTCACCCCTCCACTTT.

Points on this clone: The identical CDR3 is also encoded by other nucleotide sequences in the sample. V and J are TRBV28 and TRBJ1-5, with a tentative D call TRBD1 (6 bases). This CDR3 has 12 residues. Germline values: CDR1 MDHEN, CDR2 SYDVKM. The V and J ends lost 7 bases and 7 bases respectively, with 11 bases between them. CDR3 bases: TGTGCCAGCACAAGGGGGAGCCAGCCCCAGCATTTT. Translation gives CASTRGSQPQHF.

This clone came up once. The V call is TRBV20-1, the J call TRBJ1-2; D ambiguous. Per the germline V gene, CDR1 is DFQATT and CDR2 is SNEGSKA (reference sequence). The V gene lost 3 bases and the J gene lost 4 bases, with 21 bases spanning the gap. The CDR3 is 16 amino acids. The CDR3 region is CSASVKDRGGGYGYTF. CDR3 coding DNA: TGCAGTGCTAGTGTCAAGGACCGAGGAGGCGGCTATGGCTACACCTTC.

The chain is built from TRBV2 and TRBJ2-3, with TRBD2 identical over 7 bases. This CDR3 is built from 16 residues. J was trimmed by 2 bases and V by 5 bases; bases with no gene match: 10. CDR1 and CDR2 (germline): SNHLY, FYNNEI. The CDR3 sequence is CASSHTGLITTDTQYF. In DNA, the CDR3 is TGTGCCAGCAGTCACACGGGACTAATTACCACAGATACGCAGTATTTT.